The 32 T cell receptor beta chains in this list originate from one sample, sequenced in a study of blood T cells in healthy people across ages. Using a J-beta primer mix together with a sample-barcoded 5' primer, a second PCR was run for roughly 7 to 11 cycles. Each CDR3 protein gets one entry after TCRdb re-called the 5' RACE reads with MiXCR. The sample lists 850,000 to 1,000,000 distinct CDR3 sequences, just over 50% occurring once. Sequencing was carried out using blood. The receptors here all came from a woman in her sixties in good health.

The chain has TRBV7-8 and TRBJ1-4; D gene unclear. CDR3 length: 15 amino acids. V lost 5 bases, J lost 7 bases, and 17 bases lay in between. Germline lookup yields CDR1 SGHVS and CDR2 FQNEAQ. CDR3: CASSLPRAFGEKLFF. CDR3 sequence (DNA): TGTGCCAGCAGCCTACCTCGGGCTTTTGGTGAAAAACTGTTTTTT. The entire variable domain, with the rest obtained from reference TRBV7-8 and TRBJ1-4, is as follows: GAGVSQSPRYKVAKRGQDVALRCDPISGHVSLFWYQQALGQGPEFLTYFQNEAQLDKSGLPSDRFFAERPEGSVSTLKIQRTQQEDSAVYLCASSLPRAFGEKLFFGSGTQLSVL.

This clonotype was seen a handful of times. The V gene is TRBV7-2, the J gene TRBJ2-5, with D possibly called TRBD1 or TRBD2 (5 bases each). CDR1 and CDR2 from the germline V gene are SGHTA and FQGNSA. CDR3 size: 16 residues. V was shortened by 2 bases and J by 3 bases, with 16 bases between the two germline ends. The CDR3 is CASSLNLGDGEETQYF. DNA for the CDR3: TGTGCCAGCAGCTTAAACCTTGGGGACGGAGAAGAGACCCAGTACTTC.

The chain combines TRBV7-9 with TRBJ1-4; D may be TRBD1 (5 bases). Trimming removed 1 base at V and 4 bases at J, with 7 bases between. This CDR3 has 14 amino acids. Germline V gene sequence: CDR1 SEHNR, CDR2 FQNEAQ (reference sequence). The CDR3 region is CASSLGGVNEKLFF. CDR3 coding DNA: TGTGCCAGCAGCTTAGGGGGCGTTAATGAAAAACTGTTTTTT.

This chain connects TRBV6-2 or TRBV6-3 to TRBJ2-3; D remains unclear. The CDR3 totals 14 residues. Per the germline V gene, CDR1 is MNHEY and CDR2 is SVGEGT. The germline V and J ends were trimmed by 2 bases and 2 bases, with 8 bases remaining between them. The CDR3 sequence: CASSYGLHTDTQYF. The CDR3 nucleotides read TGTGCCAGCAGTTACGGCCTTCACACAGATACGCAGTATTTT.

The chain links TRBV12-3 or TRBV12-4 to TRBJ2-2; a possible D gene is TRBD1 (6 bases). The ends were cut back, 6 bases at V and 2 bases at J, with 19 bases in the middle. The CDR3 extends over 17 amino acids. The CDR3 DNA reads TGTGCCAGCAGCGCTCAGGGGCGACGGGGAAACACCGGGGAGCTGTTTTTT. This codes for CASSAQGRRGNTGELFF.

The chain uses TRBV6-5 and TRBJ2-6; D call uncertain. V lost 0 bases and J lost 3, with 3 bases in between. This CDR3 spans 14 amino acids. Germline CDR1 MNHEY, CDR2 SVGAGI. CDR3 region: CASSYSVGANVLTF. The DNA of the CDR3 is TGTGCCAGCAGTTACTCGGTTGGGGCCAACGTCCTGACTTTC.

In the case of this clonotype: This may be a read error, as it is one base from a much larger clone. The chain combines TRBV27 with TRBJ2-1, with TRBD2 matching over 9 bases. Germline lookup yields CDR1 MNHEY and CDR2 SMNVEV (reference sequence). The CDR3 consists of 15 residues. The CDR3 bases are TGTGCCTGCAGTCCCACTGCGGGAGGGCACAATGAGCAGTTCTTC. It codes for CACSPTAGGHNEQFF.

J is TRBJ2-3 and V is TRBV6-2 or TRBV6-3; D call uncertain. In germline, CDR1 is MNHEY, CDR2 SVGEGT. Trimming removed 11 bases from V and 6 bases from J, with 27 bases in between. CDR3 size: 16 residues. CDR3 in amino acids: CACTEAEAYPSDTQYF. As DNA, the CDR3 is TGTGCCTGCACCGAAGCAGAGGCCTATCCATCTGATACGCAGTATTTT.

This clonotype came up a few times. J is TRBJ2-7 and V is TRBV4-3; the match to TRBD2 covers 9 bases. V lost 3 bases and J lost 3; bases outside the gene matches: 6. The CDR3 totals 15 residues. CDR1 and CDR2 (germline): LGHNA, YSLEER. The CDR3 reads CASSQTSGANYEQYF. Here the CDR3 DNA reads TGCGCCAGCAGCCAGACTAGCGGAGCCAACTACGAGCAGTACTTC.

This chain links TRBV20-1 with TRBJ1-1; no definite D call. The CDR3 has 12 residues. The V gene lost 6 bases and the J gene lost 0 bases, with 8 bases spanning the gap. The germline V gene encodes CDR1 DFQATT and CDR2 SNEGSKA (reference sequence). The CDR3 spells CSANRVNTEAFF. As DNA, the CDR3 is TGCAGTGCCAATCGGGTGAACACTGAAGCTTTCTTT.

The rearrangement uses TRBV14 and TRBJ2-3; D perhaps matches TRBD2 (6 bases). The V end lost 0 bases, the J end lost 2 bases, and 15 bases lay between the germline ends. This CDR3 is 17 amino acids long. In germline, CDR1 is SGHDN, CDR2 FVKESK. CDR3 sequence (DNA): TGTGCCAGCAGCCAAGATCCAGGACTACGGGCCACAGATACGCAGTATTTT. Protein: CASSQDPGLRATDTQYF.

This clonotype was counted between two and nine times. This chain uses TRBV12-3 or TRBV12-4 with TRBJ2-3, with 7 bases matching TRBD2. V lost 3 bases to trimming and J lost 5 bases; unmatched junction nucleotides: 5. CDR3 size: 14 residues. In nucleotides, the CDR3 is TGTGCCAGCAGTTTGCTGGCGGGGGTAGATACGCAGTATTTT. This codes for CASSLLAGVDTQYF.

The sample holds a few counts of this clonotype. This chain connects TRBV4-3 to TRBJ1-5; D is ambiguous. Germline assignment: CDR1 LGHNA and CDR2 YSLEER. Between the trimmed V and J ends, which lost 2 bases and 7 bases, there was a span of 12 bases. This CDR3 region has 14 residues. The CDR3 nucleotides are TGCGCCAGCAGCCAAACGACGGGAAGCCAGCCCCAGCATTTT. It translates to CASSQTTGSQPQHF.

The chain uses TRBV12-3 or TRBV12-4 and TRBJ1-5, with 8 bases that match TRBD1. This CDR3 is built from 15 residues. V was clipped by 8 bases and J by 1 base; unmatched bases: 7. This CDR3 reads CASGQGAVSNQPQHF. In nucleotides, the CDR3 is TGTGCCAGCGGTCAGGGGGCGGTGAGCAATCAGCCCCAGCATTTT.

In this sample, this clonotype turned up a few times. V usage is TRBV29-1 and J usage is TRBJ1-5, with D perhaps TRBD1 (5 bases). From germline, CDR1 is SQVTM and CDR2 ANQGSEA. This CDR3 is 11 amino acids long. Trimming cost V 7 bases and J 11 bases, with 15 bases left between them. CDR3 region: CSAETGLTQHF. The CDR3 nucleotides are TGCAGCGCGGAAACAGGCCTGACCCAGCATTTT.

CDR3 coding DNA: TGCGCCAGCAGTGGTGGGGGACGATTACCCCTCCACTTT. Residues: CASSGGGRLPLHF. The chain is built from TRBV10-2 and TRBJ1-6, with D tentatively TRBD1 (5 bases). Germline V gene lookup returns CDR1 WSHSY and CDR2 SAAADI. The CDR3 length is 13 residues. Deletions cut 4 bases from V and 12 bases from J, with 13 bases between.

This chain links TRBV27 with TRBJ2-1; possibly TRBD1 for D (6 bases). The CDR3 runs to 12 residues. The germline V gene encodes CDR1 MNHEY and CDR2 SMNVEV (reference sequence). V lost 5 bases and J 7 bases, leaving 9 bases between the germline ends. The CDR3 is CASSTTGNEQFF. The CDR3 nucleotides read TGTGCCAGCAGTACAACAGGGAATGAGCAGTTCTTC.

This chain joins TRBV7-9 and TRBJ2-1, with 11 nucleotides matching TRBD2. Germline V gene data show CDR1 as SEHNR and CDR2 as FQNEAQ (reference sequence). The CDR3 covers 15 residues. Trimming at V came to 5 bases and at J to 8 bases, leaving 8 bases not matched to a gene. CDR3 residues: CASSPTSGRLYEQFF. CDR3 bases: TGTGCCAGCAGCCCAACTAGCGGGAGACTCTATGAGCAGTTCTTC.

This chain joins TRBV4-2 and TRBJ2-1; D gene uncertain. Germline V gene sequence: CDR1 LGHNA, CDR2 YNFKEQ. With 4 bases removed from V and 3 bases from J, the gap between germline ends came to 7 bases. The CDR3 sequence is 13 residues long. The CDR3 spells CASSPPVYNEQFF. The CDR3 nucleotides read TGTGCCAGCAGCCCGCCGGTCTACAATGAGCAGTTCTTC.

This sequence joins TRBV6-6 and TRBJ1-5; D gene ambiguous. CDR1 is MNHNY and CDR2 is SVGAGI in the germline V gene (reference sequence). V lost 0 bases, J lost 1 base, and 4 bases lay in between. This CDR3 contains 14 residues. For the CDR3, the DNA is TGTGCCAGCAGTTACTCGGAAAGCAATCAGCCCCAGCATTTT. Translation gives CASSYSESNQPQHF.

Written as DNA, the CDR3 is TGTGCCAGCAGGAAAGCGGGAGCAGGCCTCGAGCAGTACTTC. This translates into CASRKAGAGLEQYF. V is TRBV27 and J is TRBJ2-7, with TRBD2 matching over 8 bases. In germline, CDR1 is MNHEY, CDR2 SMNVEV (reference sequence). V dropped 6 bases and J dropped 6; count of bases not matched to a gene: 10. CDR3 length: 14 residues.

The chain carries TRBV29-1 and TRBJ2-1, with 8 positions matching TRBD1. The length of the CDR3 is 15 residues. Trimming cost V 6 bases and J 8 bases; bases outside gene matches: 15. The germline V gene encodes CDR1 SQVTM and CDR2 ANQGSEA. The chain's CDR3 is CSVPDKTGVLDEQFF. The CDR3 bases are TGCAGCGTGCCGGATAAGACAGGGGTTTTGGATGAGCAGTTCTTC.

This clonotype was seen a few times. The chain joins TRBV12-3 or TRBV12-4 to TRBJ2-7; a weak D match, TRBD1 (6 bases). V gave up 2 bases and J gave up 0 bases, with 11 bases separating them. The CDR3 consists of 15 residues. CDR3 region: CASSLRDTASYEQYF. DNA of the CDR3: TGTGCCAGCAGTTTACGGGACACGGCCTCCTACGAGCAGTACTTC.

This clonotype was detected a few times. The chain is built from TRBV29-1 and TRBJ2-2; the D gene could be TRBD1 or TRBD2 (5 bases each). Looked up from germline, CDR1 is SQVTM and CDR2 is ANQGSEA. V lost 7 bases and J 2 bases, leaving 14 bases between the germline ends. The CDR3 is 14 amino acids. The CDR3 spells CSAGSGSNTGELFF. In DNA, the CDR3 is TGCAGCGCGGGATCAGGGAGTAACACCGGGGAGCTGTTTTTT.

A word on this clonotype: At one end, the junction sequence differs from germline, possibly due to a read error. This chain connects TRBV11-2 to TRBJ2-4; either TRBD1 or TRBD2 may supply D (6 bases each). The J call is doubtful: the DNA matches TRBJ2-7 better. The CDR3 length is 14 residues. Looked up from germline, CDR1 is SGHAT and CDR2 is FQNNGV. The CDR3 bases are TGTGTCAGCAGCCAAGATGGGGGGCACTACGAGCAGTACTTC. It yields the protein CVSSQDGGHYEQYF.

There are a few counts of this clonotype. CDR3 in DNA: TGTGCCTGCCACGGGACAGGTCGGGATGAGCAGTTCTTC. Protein sequence: CACHGTGRDEQFF. The chain is built from TRBV12-3 or TRBV12-4 and TRBJ2-1; 8 bases line up with TRBD1. The V gene end was trimmed by 11 bases and the J gene end by 8 bases; junction bases not matched to a gene: 11. The CDR3 contains 13 residues.

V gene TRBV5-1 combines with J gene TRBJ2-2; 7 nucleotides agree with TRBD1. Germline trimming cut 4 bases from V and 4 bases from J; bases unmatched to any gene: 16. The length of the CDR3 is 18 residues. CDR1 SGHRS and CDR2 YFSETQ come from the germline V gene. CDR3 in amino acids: CASSLGQVPTYSTGELFF. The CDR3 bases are TGCGCCAGCAGCCTAGGACAGGTACCCACTTACTCCACCGGGGAGCTGTTTTTT.

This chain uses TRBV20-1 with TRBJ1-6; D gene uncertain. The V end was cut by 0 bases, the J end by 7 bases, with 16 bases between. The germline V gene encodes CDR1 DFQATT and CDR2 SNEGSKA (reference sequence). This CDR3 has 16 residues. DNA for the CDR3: TGCAGTGCTAGAGATCCCCGGGCCCCACCGAATTCACCCCTCCACTTT. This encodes CSARDPRAPPNSPLHF.

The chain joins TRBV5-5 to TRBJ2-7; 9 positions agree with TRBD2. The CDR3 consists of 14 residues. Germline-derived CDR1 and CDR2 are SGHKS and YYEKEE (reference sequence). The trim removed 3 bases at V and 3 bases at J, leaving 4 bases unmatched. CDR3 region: CASSSSSGNYEQYF. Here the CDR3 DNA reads TGTGCCAGCAGCTCCTCTAGCGGGAACTACGAGCAGTACTTC.

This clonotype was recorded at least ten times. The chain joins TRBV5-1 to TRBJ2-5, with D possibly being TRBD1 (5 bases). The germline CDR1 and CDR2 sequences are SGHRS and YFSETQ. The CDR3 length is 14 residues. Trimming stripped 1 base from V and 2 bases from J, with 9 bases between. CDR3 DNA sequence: TGCGCCAGCAGCTTGAAGACAGCTCAAGAGACCCAGTACTTC. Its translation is CASSLKTAQETQYF. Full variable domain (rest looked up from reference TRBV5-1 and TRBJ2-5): KAGVTQTPRYLIKTRGQQVTLSCSPISGHRSVSWYQQTPGQGLQFLFEYFSETQRNKGNFPGRFSGRQFSNSRSEMNVSTLELGDSALYLCASSLKTAQETQYFGPGTRLLVL.

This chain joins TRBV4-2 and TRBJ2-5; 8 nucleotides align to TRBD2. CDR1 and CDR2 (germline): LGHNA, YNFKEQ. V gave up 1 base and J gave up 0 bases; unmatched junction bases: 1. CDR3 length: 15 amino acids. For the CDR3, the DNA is TGTGCCAGCAGCCAAGCCGGGAGGGACCAAGAGACCCAGTACTTC. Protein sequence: CASSQAGRDQETQYF.

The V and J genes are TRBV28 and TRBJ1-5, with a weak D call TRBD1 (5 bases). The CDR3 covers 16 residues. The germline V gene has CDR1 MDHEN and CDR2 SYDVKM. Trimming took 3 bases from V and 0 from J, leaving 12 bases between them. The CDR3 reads CASSFVGVYSNQPQHF. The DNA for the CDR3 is TGTGCCAGCAGTTTTGTGGGGGTCTATAGCAATCAGCCCCAGCATTTT.